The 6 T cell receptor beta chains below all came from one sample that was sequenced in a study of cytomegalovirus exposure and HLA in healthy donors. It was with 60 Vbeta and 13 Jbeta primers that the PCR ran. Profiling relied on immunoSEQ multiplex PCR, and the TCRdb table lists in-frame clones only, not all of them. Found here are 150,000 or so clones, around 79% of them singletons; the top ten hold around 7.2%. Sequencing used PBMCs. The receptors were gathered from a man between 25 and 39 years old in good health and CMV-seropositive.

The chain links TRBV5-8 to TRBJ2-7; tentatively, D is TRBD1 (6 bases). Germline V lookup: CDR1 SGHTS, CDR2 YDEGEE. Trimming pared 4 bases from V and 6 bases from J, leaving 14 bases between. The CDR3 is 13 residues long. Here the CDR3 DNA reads TGTGCCAGCAGCAGCACAGGGAAAGGCGAGCAGTACTTC. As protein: CASSSTGKGEQYF. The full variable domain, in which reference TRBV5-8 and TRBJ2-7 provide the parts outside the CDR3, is EAGVTQSPTHLIKTRGQQATLRCSPISGHTSVYWYQQALGLGLQFLLWYDEGEERNRGNFPPRFSGRQFPNYSSELNVNALELEDSALYLCASSSTGKGEQYFGPGTRLTVT.

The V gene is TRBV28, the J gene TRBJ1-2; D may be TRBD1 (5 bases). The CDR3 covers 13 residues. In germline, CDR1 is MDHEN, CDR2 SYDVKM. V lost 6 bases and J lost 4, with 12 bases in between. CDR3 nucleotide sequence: TGTGCCAGCAGCCGAGGGGACTTCTATGGCTACACCTTC. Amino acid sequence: CASSRGDFYGYTF.

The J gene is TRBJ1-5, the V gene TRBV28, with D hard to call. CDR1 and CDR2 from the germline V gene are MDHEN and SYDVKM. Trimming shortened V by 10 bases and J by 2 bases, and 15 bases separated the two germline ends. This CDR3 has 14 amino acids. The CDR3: CAITEGLGNQPQHF. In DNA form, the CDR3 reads TGTGCCATCACGGAGGGTTTGGGCAATCAGCCCCAGCATTTT.

CDR3 coding DNA: TGTGCCAGCAGTGACTCGACATACACCGGGGAGCTGTTTTTT. This encodes CASSDSTYTGELFF. The rearrangement uses TRBV2 and TRBJ2-2; D is unclear. The ends were cut back, 3 bases at V and 3 bases at J, with 8 bases in the middle. The CDR3 length is 14 residues. Germline V gene lookup returns CDR1 SNHLY and CDR2 FYNNEI.

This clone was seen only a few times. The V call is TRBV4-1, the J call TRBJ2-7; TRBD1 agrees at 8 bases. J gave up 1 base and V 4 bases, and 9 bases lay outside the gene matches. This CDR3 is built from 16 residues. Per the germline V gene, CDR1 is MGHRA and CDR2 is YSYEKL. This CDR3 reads CASSRQGQGRSYEQYF. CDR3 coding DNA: TGCGCCAGCAGCCGACAAGGACAGGGAAGGTCCTACGAGCAGTACTTC.

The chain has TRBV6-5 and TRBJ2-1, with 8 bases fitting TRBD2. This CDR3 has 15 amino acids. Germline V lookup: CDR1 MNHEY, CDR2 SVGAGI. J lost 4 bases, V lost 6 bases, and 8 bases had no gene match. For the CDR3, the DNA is TGTGCCAGCAGCAGCGGGAGCTTTGAGTACAATGAGCAGTTCTTC. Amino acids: CASSSGSFEYNEQFF.